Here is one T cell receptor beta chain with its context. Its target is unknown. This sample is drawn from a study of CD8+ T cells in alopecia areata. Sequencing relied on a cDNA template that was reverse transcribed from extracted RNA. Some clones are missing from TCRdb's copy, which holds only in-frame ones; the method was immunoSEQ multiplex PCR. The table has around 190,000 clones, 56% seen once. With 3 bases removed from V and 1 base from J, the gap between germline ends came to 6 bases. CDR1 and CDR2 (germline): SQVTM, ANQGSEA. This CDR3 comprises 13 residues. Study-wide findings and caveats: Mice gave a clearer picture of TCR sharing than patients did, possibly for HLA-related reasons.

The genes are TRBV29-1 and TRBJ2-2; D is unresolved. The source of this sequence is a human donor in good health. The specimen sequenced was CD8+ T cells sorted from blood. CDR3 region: CSVEIENTGELFF. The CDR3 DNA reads TGCAGCGTTGAGATCGAGAACACCGGGGAGCTGTTTTTT.